This is a list of T cell receptor beta chains from one sample in a study of blood T cells in healthy people across ages. TCRdb re-analysed the 5' RACE reads in MiXCR, keeping a single row per CDR3 protein. The data hold about 680,000 distinct CDR3 sequences, with more than 40% observed a single time. Sample: blood. All receptors come from a woman aged 60-75 years in good health. The CDR3 runs from the conserved cysteine through the conserved F or W. The D gene is left open where the match is weak. A clone size is listed for some rows: how often the clone was seen (once, few, many), or a class if it is expanded.

v_gene: TRBV7-2
j_gene: TRBJ2-1
d_gene: -
abundance: few
CDR3aa: CASSASTGSYNEQFF
CDR3nt: TGTGCCAGCAGCGCAAGTACAGGGTCCTACAATGAGCAGTTCTTC

v_gene: TRBV29-1
j_gene: TRBJ2-7
d_gene: -
abundance: -
CDR3aa: CSVEGPPGQAYEQYF
CDR3nt: TGCAGCGTTGAAGGGCCCCCGGGACAAGCCTACGAGCAGTACTTC

v_gene: TRBV6-6
j_gene: TRBJ2-1
d_gene: -
abundance: -
CDR3aa: CASRHGAKDEQFF
CDR3nt: TGTGCCAGCAGGCATGGGGCAAAGGATGAGCAGTTCTTC

v_gene: TRBV19
j_gene: TRBJ2-5
d_gene: -
abundance: -
CDR3aa: CASSITILQETQYF
CDR3nt: TGTGCCAGTAGTATCACAATACTCCAAGAGACCCAGTACTTC

v_gene: TRBV18
j_gene: TRBJ1-1
d_gene: -
abundance: once
CDR3aa: CASSPPGDGNTEAFF
CDR3nt: TGTGCCAGCTCACCACCGGGGGACGGGAACACTGAAGCTTTCTTT

v_gene: TRBV3-1
j_gene: TRBJ2-1
d_gene: TRBD2
abundance: many
CDR3aa: CASRDGTSGSREQFF
CDR3nt: TGTGCCAGCAGGGACGGGACTAGCGGGAGTCGTGAGCAGTTCTTC

v_gene: TRBV20-1
j_gene: TRBJ2-5
d_gene: -
abundance: -
CDR3aa: CSARDPRGPEETQYF
CDR3nt: TGCAGTGCTAGAGACCCCCGAGGGCCGGAGGAGACCCAGTACTTC

v_gene: TRBV27
j_gene: TRBJ2-7
d_gene: -
abundance: -
CDR3aa: CASSPTKLGGPYEQYF
CDR3nt: TGTGCCAGCAGCCCGACAAAACTAGGAGGGCCGTACGAGCAGTACTTC

v_gene: TRBV27
j_gene: TRBJ2-5
d_gene: -
abundance: -
CDR3aa: CASNLRASTNNEQYF
CDR3nt: TGTGCCAGCAACCTCAGGGCTAGCACCAACAATGAGCAGTACTTC

v_gene: TRBV20-1
j_gene: TRBJ2-7
d_gene: TRBD2
abundance: -
CDR3aa: CSARGGGALGSEHYEQYF
CDR3nt: TGCAGTGCTAGAGGCGGGGGGGCGCTGGGTTCTGAGCACTACGAGCAGTACTTC

v_gene: TRBV27
j_gene: TRBJ2-1
d_gene: -
abundance: -
CDR3aa: CASRDSGTKYNEQFF
CDR3nt: TGTGCCAGCAGGGACTCCGGGACCAAATACAATGAGCAGTTCTTC

v_gene: TRBV12-3/TRBV12-4
j_gene: TRBJ2-7
d_gene: -
abundance: -
CDR3aa: CASRHFSVSPGSEQYF
CDR3nt: TGTGCCAGCAGACATTTTTCAGTCTCCCCCGGGTCCGAGCAGTACTTC

v_gene: TRBV18
j_gene: TRBJ2-7
d_gene: -
abundance: once
CDR3aa: CASSPTQGSFNEQYF
CDR3nt: TGTGCCAGCTCACCTACCCAGGGTAGCTTTAACGAGCAGTACTTC

v_gene: TRBV28
j_gene: TRBJ1-5
d_gene: TRBD1
abundance: -
CDR3aa: CASSPGQRYSPQHF
CDR3nt: TGTGCCAGCAGTCCGGGACAGAGGTATTCGCCCCAGCATTTT

v_gene: TRBV7-2
j_gene: TRBJ2-5
d_gene: TRBD2
abundance: -
CDR3aa: CASSFLAGYNEQYF
CDR3nt: TGTGCCAGCAGCTTTCTAGCGGGGTACAATGAGCAGTACTTC

v_gene: TRBV4-1
j_gene: TRBJ2-2
d_gene: -
abundance: once
CDR3aa: CASSIQVDTGELFF
CDR3nt: TGCGCCAGCAGCATTCAGGTGGACACCGGGGAGCTGTTTTTT

v_gene: TRBV5-1
j_gene: TRBJ2-3
d_gene: TRBD2
abundance: few
CDR3aa: CASSSGTSVSTDTQYF
CDR3nt: TGCGCCAGCAGCTCCGGGACTAGCGTCAGCACAGATACGCAGTATTTT

v_gene: TRBV2
j_gene: TRBJ2-5
d_gene: -
abundance: -
CDR3aa: CASMGGPNQETQYF
CDR3nt: TGTGCCAGCATGGGCGGGCCTAACCAAGAGACCCAGTACTTC

v_gene: TRBV7-2
j_gene: TRBJ2-1
d_gene: -
abundance: -
CDR3aa: CASTKPTNAYNEQFF
CDR3nt: TGTGCCAGCACTAAACCCACCAACGCTTACAATGAGCAGTTCTTC

v_gene: TRBV20-1
j_gene: TRBJ2-1
d_gene: -
abundance: -
CDR3aa: CSASGALVGVEQFF
CDR3nt: TGCAGTGCTAGCGGGGCCCTTGTCGGCGTGGAGCAGTTCTTC

v_gene: TRBV5-1
j_gene: TRBJ2-7
d_gene: -
abundance: -
CDR3aa: CASSESPGTYYEQYF
CDR3nt: TGCGCCAGCAGCGAATCCCCCGGGACATACTACGAGCAGTACTTC

v_gene: TRBV20-1
j_gene: TRBJ2-2
d_gene: TRBD1
abundance: -
CDR3aa: CSARRGPGELFF
CDR3nt: TGCAGTGCTAGAAGGGGGCCCGGGGAGCTGTTTTTT

v_gene: TRBV3-1
j_gene: TRBJ2-2
d_gene: -
abundance: -
CDR3aa: CASSQLGELFF
CDR3nt: TGTGCCAGCAGCCAATTGGGGGAGCTGTTTTTT

v_gene: TRBV5-6
j_gene: TRBJ1-2
d_gene: -
abundance: few
CDR3aa: CASSLLSNTDYGYTF
CDR3nt: TGTGCCAGCAGCTTGTTATCAAATACCGACTATGGCTACACCTTC

v_gene: TRBV4-2
j_gene: TRBJ2-3
d_gene: -
abundance: few
CDR3aa: CASSQEERVWGTDTQYF
CDR3nt: TGTGCCAGCAGCCAAGAAGAGCGGGTTTGGGGCACAGATACGCAGTATTTT

v_gene: TRBV2
j_gene: TRBJ2-5
d_gene: -
abundance: -
CDR3aa: CASSRWQETQYF
CDR3nt: TGTGCCAGCTCGCGGTGGCAAGAGACCCAGTACTTC

v_gene: TRBV7-2
j_gene: TRBJ1-5
d_gene: -
abundance: -
CDR3aa: CASSSEQNQPQHF
CDR3nt: TGTGCCAGCAGCTCCGAACAGAATCAGCCCCAGCATTTT

v_gene: TRBV20-1
j_gene: TRBJ2-1
d_gene: TRBD1
abundance: few
CDR3aa: CSASPGQGTDNEQFF
CDR3nt: TGCAGTGCTTCCCCGGGACAGGGGACGGACAATGAGCAGTTCTTC

v_gene: TRBV24-1
j_gene: TRBJ1-2
d_gene: -
abundance: -
CDR3aa: CATSRDGYDYTF
CDR3nt: TGTGCCACCAGCCGGGACGGCTATGACTACACCTTC

v_gene: TRBV27
j_gene: TRBJ2-7
d_gene: -
abundance: -
CDR3aa: CAIDVAETYEQYF
CDR3nt: TGTGCCATCGATGTAGCGGAGACCTACGAGCAGTACTTC

v_gene: TRBV10-3
j_gene: TRBJ2-5
d_gene: TRBD1
abundance: few
CDR3aa: CAISETVKRTGWETQYF
CDR3nt: TGTGCCATCAGTGAAACTGTGAAACGGACAGGGTGGGAGACCCAGTACTTC

v_gene: TRBV28
j_gene: TRBJ1-2
d_gene: TRBD1
abundance: -
CDR3aa: CASSPPGQGGYTF
CDR3nt: TGTGCCAGCAGTCCACCGGGACAGGGAGGCTACACCTTC

v_gene: TRBV12-3/TRBV12-4
j_gene: TRBJ1-2
d_gene: TRBD1
abundance: -
CDR3aa: CASSSRGTGNGYTF
CDR3nt: TGTGCCAGCAGTTCCCGTGGGACAGGGAACGGCTACACCTTC

v_gene: TRBV24-1
j_gene: TRBJ1-1
d_gene: -
abundance: few
CDR3aa: CATSDSLAGDTEAFF
CDR3nt: TGTGCCACCAGTGATTCCCTCGCAGGGGACACTGAAGCTTTCTTT

v_gene: TRBV28
j_gene: TRBJ2-7
d_gene: -
abundance: -
CDR3aa: CASSLGSGQSSYEQYF
CDR3nt: TGTGCCAGCAGTTTGGGTAGCGGTCAGAGCTCCTACGAGCAGTACTTC

v_gene: TRBV20-1
j_gene: TRBJ1-1
d_gene: -
abundance: -
CDR3aa: CSARSLHRDDSTEAFF
CDR3nt: TGCAGTGCTCGCTCCTTACACAGGGATGACAGCACTGAAGCTTTCTTT

v_gene: TRBV7-9
j_gene: TRBJ2-7
d_gene: TRBD2
abundance: -
CDR3aa: CASGSQLAGDYEQYF
CDR3nt: TGTGCCAGCGGCTCACAACTAGCGGGAGACTACGAGCAGTACTTC

v_gene: TRBV20-1
j_gene: TRBJ2-7
d_gene: TRBD2
abundance: -
CDR3aa: CSALGTSGKPGSSYEQYF
CDR3nt: TGCAGTGCTCTTGGGACTAGCGGGAAACCAGGGAGTTCCTACGAGCAGTACTTC

v_gene: TRBV21-1
j_gene: TRBJ2-5
d_gene: -
abundance: few
CDR3aa: CASSHRFKETQYF
CDR3nt: TGTGCCAGCAGCCACCGTTTCAAAGAGACCCAGTACTTC

v_gene: TRBV5-1
j_gene: TRBJ2-4
d_gene: TRBD1
abundance: few
CDR3aa: CASSFDRGRNIQYF
CDR3nt: TGCGCCAGCAGCTTTGACAGGGGAAGAAACATTCAGTACTTC

v_gene: TRBV7-2
j_gene: TRBJ2-3
d_gene: -
abundance: -
CDR3aa: CASSQGGLSSDTQYF
CDR3nt: TGTGCCAGCAGCCAGGGGGGCCTCAGTTCAGATACGCAGTATTTT

v_gene: TRBV7-2
j_gene: TRBJ2-7
d_gene: -
abundance: -
CDR3aa: CASSLGRREGAYEQYF
CDR3nt: TGTGCCAGCAGCTTAGGACGTCGGGAGGGGGCGTACGAGCAGTACTTC

v_gene: TRBV29-1
j_gene: TRBJ1-1
d_gene: TRBD1
abundance: -
CDR3aa: CSVEIFRGMGTEAFF
CDR3nt: TGCAGCGTTGAGATTTTCAGGGGGATGGGCACTGAAGCTTTCTTT

v_gene: TRBV7-9
j_gene: TRBJ2-1
d_gene: -
abundance: -
CDR3aa: CASSPTGWYNEQFF
CDR3nt: TGTGCCAGCAGCCCAACAGGGTGGTACAATGAGCAGTTCTTC

v_gene: TRBV14
j_gene: TRBJ2-3
d_gene: TRBD2
abundance: once
CDR3aa: CASSQVVVLNGGFTDTQYF
CDR3nt: TGTGCCAGCAGCCAAGTGGTGGTCCTCAACGGGGGGTTCACAGATACGCAGTATTTT

v_gene: TRBV7-2
j_gene: TRBJ1-5
d_gene: -
abundance: -
CDR3aa: CASSAGSSNQPQHF
CDR3nt: TGTGCCAGCAGCGCAGGGTCTAGCAATCAGCCCCAGCATTTT

v_gene: TRBV29-1
j_gene: TRBJ2-4
d_gene: -
abundance: -
CDR3aa: CSVEDTGCEQYF
CDR3nt: TGCAGCGTTGAAGATACAGGGTGTGAGCAGTACTTC

v_gene: TRBV7-9
j_gene: TRBJ1-5
d_gene: TRBD1
abundance: -
CDR3aa: CASSAQGTTDQPQHF
CDR3nt: TGTGCCAGCAGCGCACAGGGGACTACCGATCAGCCCCAGCATTTT

v_gene: TRBV27
j_gene: TRBJ2-2
d_gene: TRBD2
abundance: -
CDR3aa: CASSSATGTSVTGELFF
CDR3nt: TGTGCCAGCAGTTCAGCCACCGGGACTAGCGTCACCGGGGAGCTGTTTTTT

v_gene: TRBV20-1
j_gene: TRBJ2-1
d_gene: TRBD2
abundance: -
CDR3aa: CSAPTSGLYNEQFF
CDR3nt: TGCAGTGCTCCGACTAGCGGCCTCTATAATGAGCAGTTCTTC

v_gene: TRBV5-5
j_gene: TRBJ1-2
d_gene: -
abundance: -
CDR3aa: CASSEGFGNYGYTF
CDR3nt: TGTGCCAGCAGCGAGGGATTCGGTAACTATGGCTACACCTTC

v_gene: TRBV4-3
j_gene: TRBJ2-5
d_gene: TRBD1
abundance: few
CDR3aa: CASSQEAGQGPQETQYF
CDR3nt: TGCGCCAGCAGCCAAGAGGCGGGACAGGGACCCCAAGAGACCCAGTACTTC

v_gene: TRBV4-2
j_gene: TRBJ1-4
d_gene: TRBD1
abundance: few
CDR3aa: CASSQGTGTENEKLFF
CDR3nt: TGTGCCAGCAGCCAGGGGACCGGGACAGAGAATGAAAAACTGTTTTTT

v_gene: TRBV27
j_gene: TRBJ2-6
d_gene: -
abundance: -
CDR3aa: CASASHASGANVLTF
CDR3nt: TGTGCCAGCGCTAGTCATGCTTCTGGGGCCAACGTCCTGACTTTC

v_gene: TRBV7-9
j_gene: TRBJ2-5
d_gene: TRBD2
abundance: -
CDR3aa: CASSSLASGVRETQYF
CDR3nt: TGTGCCAGCAGCTCGCTGGCTAGCGGAGTCCGAGAGACCCAGTACTTC

v_gene: TRBV4-3
j_gene: TRBJ2-5
d_gene: -
abundance: few
CDR3aa: CASSQDSSASGTQYF
CDR3nt: TGCGCCAGCAGCCAAGATTCTAGCGCCTCGGGGACCCAGTACTTC

v_gene: TRBV25-1
j_gene: TRBJ2-2
d_gene: -
abundance: few
CDR3aa: CATESEGFGELFF
CDR3nt: TGTGCCACCGAATCCGAGGGTTTCGGGGAGCTGTTTTTT

v_gene: TRBV18
j_gene: TRBJ1-2
d_gene: -
abundance: -
CDR3aa: CASSTQVANYGYTF
CDR3nt: TGTGCCAGCTCAACACAGGTAGCTAACTATGGCTACACCTTC